Presented here are 28 T cell receptor beta chains from one specimen sequenced in a study of blood T cell repertoires in COVID-19. Libraries were prepared by immunoSEQ multiplex PCR; TCRdb keeps only in-frame clonotypes and omits some of them. The sample includes some 270,000 clones, roughly 88% of them seen just once. Sequencing was carried out using PBMCs or T cells enriched from blood (not recorded which). These receptors all come from a woman aged 30 to 39 who had recovered from COVID-19.

The chain employs TRBV7-7 and TRBJ2-5; the D gene is possibly TRBD1 (6 bases). The length of the CDR3 is 15 residues. Germline assignment: CDR1 SSHAT and CDR2 FNYEAQ (reference sequence). V lost 6 bases, J lost 3 bases, and 17 bases lay in between. Written as DNA, the CDR3 is TGTGCCAGCAGGGGACCCCCGGACAGAAAAGAGACCCAGTACTTC. Amino acids: CASRGPPDRKETQYF.

The chain uses TRBV27 and TRBJ1-2; 8 nucleotides agree with TRBD1. Germline V lookup: CDR1 MNHEY, CDR2 SMNVEV (reference sequence). Trimming took 5 bases from V and 8 from J; bases not matched to a gene: 7. This CDR3 region has 13 residues. The CDR3 loop is CASSQDREYGYTF. The CDR3 DNA follows: TGTGCCAGCAGTCAGGACAGGGAGTACGGCTACACCTTC.

CDR3 region: CASSDEDRVFTEAFF. DNA of the CDR3: TGTGCCAGCAGCGACGAGGACAGGGTTTTCACTGAAGCTTTCTTT. V gene TRBV5-6 combines with J gene TRBJ1-1; 8 bases match TRBD1. Losses at the gene ends were 4 bases for V and 4 bases for J; bases not matched to a gene: 9. Germline CDR1 reads SGHDT; CDR2 reads YYEEEE. This CDR3 comprises 15 residues.

The rearrangement links TRBV5-1 to TRBJ2-2; D perhaps matches TRBD1 (5 bases). Trimming shortened V by 5 bases and J by 3 bases, and 26 bases separated the two germline ends. This CDR3 comprises 19 residues. The germline V gene has CDR1 SGHRS and CDR2 YFSETQ. The CDR3 sequence is CASSYRPTAPRIDTGELFF. DNA of the CDR3: TGCGCCAGCAGTTACAGGCCGACAGCTCCCAGAATAGACACCGGGGAGCTGTTTTTT.

The chain combines TRBV24-1 with TRBJ2-5; TRBD2 matches 11 bases. J was trimmed by 0 bases and V by 0 bases; bases with no gene match: 2. This CDR3 has 17 amino acids. The germline V gene encodes CDR1 KGHDR and CDR2 SFDVKD. CDR3 residues: CATSDLGTSGDQETQYF. CDR3 coding DNA: TGTGCCACCAGTGATTTGGGGACTAGCGGAGACCAAGAGACCCAGTACTTC.

CDR3 sequence (DNA): TGCGCCAGCAGCGCCAGGACAGGATCGAACACTGAAGCTTTCTTT. Protein sequence: CASSARTGSNTEAFF. The rearrangement links TRBV5-1 to TRBJ1-1; 7 bases line up with TRBD1. CDR1 is SGHRS and CDR2 is YFSETQ in the germline V gene. This CDR3 has 15 amino acids. V lost 4 bases to trimming and J lost 1 base; unmatched junction nucleotides: 7.

The genes are TRBV28 and TRBJ1-4; 8 positions agree with TRBD1. The CDR3 has 17 amino acids. V lost 8 bases and J lost 4; bases outside the gene matches: 15. CDR1 is MDHEN and CDR2 is SYDVKM in the germline V gene. The CDR3 loop is CASLPQRQGFVNEKLFF. The CDR3 nucleotides are TGTGCCAGCCTACCCCAAAGACAGGGGTTTGTTAATGAAAAACTGTTTTTT.

This clone was detected a few times. CDR3 region: CASSDAGTGDTGELFF. The CDR3 DNA sequence: TGTGCCAGCAGCGATGCCGGGACAGGGGACACCGGGGAGCTGTTTTTT. V gene TRBV6-4 combines with J gene TRBJ2-2; 10 bases map to TRBD1. The CDR3 has 16 residues. The J segment lost 3 bases and the V segment lost 6 bases, leaving 7 bases of the junction unmatched. The V gene's germline CDR1 is MRHNA and CDR2 SNTAGT.

This chain uses TRBV14 with TRBJ1-6, with 9 bases that match TRBD1. CDR3 length: 13 residues. CDR1 is SGHDN and CDR2 is FVKESK in the germline V gene. V was clipped by 2 bases and J by 14 bases; unmatched bases: 4. Written as DNA, the CDR3 is TGTGCCAGCAGCCAAACCGGGACAGGGTCCCTCCACTTT. Translation gives CASSQTGTGSLHF.

This chain connects TRBV7-3 to TRBJ2-3, with TRBD2 matching over 13 bases. The ends lost 4 bases at V and 1 base at J; junction bases unmatched: 5. Germline V gene data show CDR1 as SGHTA and CDR2 as FQGTGA. The CDR3 is 17 amino acids. The CDR3 spells CASSSRTSGRGTDTQYF. CDR3 in DNA: TGTGCCAGCAGCTCCAGGACTAGCGGGAGAGGCACAGATACGCAGTATTTT.

This clone was picked up one time. J is TRBJ2-3 and V is TRBV4-1, with a tentative D call TRBD2 (6 bases). The CDR3 has 16 residues. Germline-derived CDR1 and CDR2 are MGHRA and YSYEKL. The ends were cut back, 2 bases at V and 3 bases at J, with 15 bases in the middle. The CDR3 DNA is TGCGCCAGCAGCCAACAATACTCGGGGGTTACAGATACGCAGTATTTT. This sequence encodes CASSQQYSGVTDTQYF.

The chain recombines TRBV7-2 with TRBJ2-7; D is possibly TRBD2 (6 bases). V dropped 0 bases and J dropped 1 base, with 10 bases sitting between them. Germline V gene sequence: CDR1 SGHTA, CDR2 FQGNSA. CDR3 length: 15 residues. The DNA of the CDR3 is TGTGCCAGCAGCTTAGCTGGGGGGAAATCCTACGAGCAGTACTTC. Protein product: CASSLAGGKSYEQYF.

V usage is TRBV9 and J usage is TRBJ2-1, with TRBD2 identical over 7 bases. There are 17 residues in the CDR3. Germline V lookup: CDR1 SGDLS, CDR2 YYNGEE. The V and J ends lost 4 bases and 3 bases, in that order; junction bases with no gene match: 13. CDR3 coding DNA: TGTGCCAGCAGCAAAGACGTAGGGGAGGGCCGCTACAATGAGCAGTTCTTC. Its protein is CASSKDVGEGRYNEQFF.

The chain has TRBV19 and TRBJ2-7; no reliable D call. Trimming shortened V by 3 bases and J by 0 bases, and 12 bases separated the two germline ends. The CDR3 contains 15 residues. The germline CDR1 and CDR2 sequences are LNHDA and SQIVND (reference sequence). Here the CDR3 DNA reads TGTGCCAGTAGTATCGCGGCCCTAGGCTCCTACGAGCAGTACTTC. Amino acids: CASSIAALGSYEQYF.

V and J are TRBV18 and TRBJ2-3; TRBD1 matches 12 bases. After removal of 5 bases from V and 4 bases from J, the junction contained 1 base not matched to a gene. In germline, CDR1 is KGHSH, CDR2 LQKENI. The length of the CDR3 is 14 residues. CDR3 loop: CASSGTGGPDTQYF. The CDR3 coding sequence is TGTGCCAGCTCAGGGACAGGGGGCCCAGATACGCAGTATTTT.

The V and J genes are TRBV5-5 and TRBJ2-7; possibly TRBD1 for D (6 bases). CDR1 is SGHKS and CDR2 is YYEKEE in the germline V gene (reference sequence). V was cut by 5 bases and J by 3 bases, with 12 bases left in between. CDR3 size: 13 residues. CDR3 sequence: CASRLTGNYEQYF. DNA for the CDR3: TGTGCCAGCAGACTTACAGGGAACTACGAGCAGTACTTC.

The chain combines TRBV5-1 with TRBJ1-3; 7 bases align to TRBD1. Germline assignment: CDR1 SGHRS and CDR2 YFSETQ. This CDR3 is built from 16 residues. The trim removed 0 bases at V and 3 bases at J, leaving 6 bases unmatched. CDR3 bases: TGCGCCAGCAGCTTGGCCGGGACAGAATTTGGAAACACCATATATTTT. This translates into CASSLAGTEFGNTIYF. The complete variable domain, with remaining parts taken from reference TRBV5-1 and TRBJ1-3, reads KAGVTQTPRYLIKTRGQQVTLSCSPISGHRSVSWYQQTPGQGLQFLFEYFSETQRNKGNFPGRFSGRQFSNSRSEMNVSTLELGDSALYLCASSLAGTEFGNTIYFGEGSWLTVV.

The J gene is TRBJ2-6, the V gene TRBV27; 7 bases fit TRBD1. The CDR3 covers 18 residues. V gave up 7 bases and J gave up 0 bases; unmatched junction bases: 12. CDR1 is MNHEY and CDR2 is SMNVEV in the germline V gene (reference sequence). The CDR3 DNA reads as TGTGCCAGCAAAGCTGGGAACAGGGGCGGCTCTGGGGCCAACGTCCTGACTTTC. Translating gives CASKAGNRGGSGANVLTF. The whole variable domain, filled in from reference TRBV27 and TRBJ2-6, reads EAQVTQNPRYLITVTGKKLTVTCSQNMNHEYMSWYRQDPGLGLRQIYYSMNVEVTDKGDVPEGYKVSRKEKRNFPLILESPSPNQTSLYFCASKAGNRGGSGANVLTFGAGSRLTVL.

In DNA form, the CDR3 reads TGTGCCAGCAGCTTACGCGGGGCGTCGGAGAACACTGAAGCTTTCTTT. Encoded protein: CASSLRGASENTEAFF. The gene calls are TRBV11-1 and TRBJ1-1; tentative D call: TRBD1 (5 bases). Trimming removed 2 bases from V and 1 base from J, with 14 bases in between. This CDR3 comprises 16 residues. The germline CDR1 and CDR2 sequences are SGHAT and FQDESV (reference sequence).

The V gene is TRBV27, the J gene TRBJ1-2; D is perhaps TRBD1 (5 bases). Per the germline V gene, CDR1 is MNHEY and CDR2 is SMNVEV (reference sequence). This CDR3 is 14 amino acids long. Between the trimmed V and J ends, which lost 4 bases and 2 bases, there was a span of 11 bases. CDR3 coding DNA: TGTGCCAGCAGTTCCAGGGATGGGAACTATGGCTACACCTTC. It translates to CASSSRDGNYGYTF.

In this sample, this clone turned up a few times. Its ends do not fully match the called genes, so a read error is possible. The V gene is TRBV12-3 or TRBV12-4, the J gene TRBJ2-7; 7 bases map to TRBD1. The CDR3 is 13 residues long. The CDR3 DNA sequence: TGTGCCAGCAGTACACAAGGGGGCCGTTCCCGGGACTTC. This codes for CASSTQGGRSRDF.

V is TRBV5-1 and J is TRBJ2-5; 9 nucleotides agree with TRBD2. CDR1 SGHRS and CDR2 YFSETQ come from the germline V gene. The CDR3 spans 15 residues. V shed 3 bases, J shed 5 bases, and the junction held 8 bases outside the gene matches. DNA for the CDR3: TGCGCCAGCAGCTCCTGGACTAGCGCGGGGGAGACCCAGTACTTC. Its protein is CASSSWTSAGETQYF.

This clone appeared a single time. The V call is TRBV2, the J call TRBJ2-7, with TRBD2 matching 7 bases. Trimming at V came to 8 bases and at J to 6 bases, leaving 16 bases not matched to a gene. CDR3 length equals 15 residues. Germline CDR1 is SNHLY and CDR2 is FYNNEI. CDR3 loop: CASGRADPDTGEQYF. The CDR3 region has the DNA TGTGCCAGCGGGAGGGCAGATCCTGATACTGGCGAGCAGTACTTC.

The chain joins TRBV28 to TRBJ1-5; tentative D call: TRBD1 (5 bases). The germline CDR1 and CDR2 sequences are MDHEN and SYDVKM. The CDR3 spans 10 residues. Trimming stripped 2 bases from V and 15 bases from J, with 8 bases between. CDR3 region: CASSLPGSHF. CDR3 DNA: TGTGCCAGCAGTTTACCAGGGTCGCATTTT. Together with reference TRBV28 and TRBJ1-5, the CDR3 gives the full variable domain: DVKVTQSSRYLVKRTGEKVFLECVQDMDHENMFWYRQDPGLGLRLIYFSYDVKMKEKGDIPEGYSVSREKKERFSLILESASTNQTSMYLCASSLPGSHFGDGTRLSIL.

This chain connects TRBV19 to TRBJ1-2, with 7 bases that match TRBD1. CDR3 size: 15 residues. Germline CDR1 is LNHDA and CDR2 is SQIVND (reference sequence). After removal of 3 bases from V and 5 bases from J, the junction contained 9 bases not matched to a gene. The CDR3 reads CASSIQADRPYGYTF. The CDR3 nucleotides read TGTGCCAGTAGTATCCAAGCGGACAGGCCTTATGGCTACACCTTC.

The rearrangement links TRBV3-1 (or the pseudogene TRBV3-2) to TRBJ1-1; TRBD1 agrees at 8 bases. Trimming at V came to 11 bases and at J to 4 bases, leaving 15 bases not matched to a gene. Germline V gene lookup returns CDR1 LGHDT and CDR2 YNNKEL (reference sequence). There are 15 residues in the CDR3. CDR3 nucleotide sequence: TGTGCCGCAGCCGCGGCAGGGGGCAAACGCACTGAAGCTTTCTTT. It is translated as CAAAAAGGKRTEAFF.

V is TRBV7-2 and J is TRBJ2-3; tentatively, D is TRBD2 (5 bases). V was trimmed by 0 bases and J by 7 bases, leaving 14 bases between them. The CDR3 runs to 15 residues. Germline loops: CDR1 SGHTA, CDR2 FQGNSA. The CDR3 region is CASSLAPGDYNTQYF. Here the CDR3 DNA reads TGTGCCAGCAGCTTAGCCCCCGGGGATTATAATACGCAGTATTTT.

CDR3 sequence (DNA): TGTGCCAGCAGCTTTGGACAGGATAAAGCTTTCTTT. It encodes CASSFGQDKAFF. The J gene is TRBJ1-1, the V gene TRBV11-2, with 7 positions matching TRBD1. CDR1 SGHAT and CDR2 FQNNGV come from the germline V gene. The CDR3 runs to 12 residues. Unmatched junction bases numbered 4, after V lost 3 bases and J lost 9 bases.